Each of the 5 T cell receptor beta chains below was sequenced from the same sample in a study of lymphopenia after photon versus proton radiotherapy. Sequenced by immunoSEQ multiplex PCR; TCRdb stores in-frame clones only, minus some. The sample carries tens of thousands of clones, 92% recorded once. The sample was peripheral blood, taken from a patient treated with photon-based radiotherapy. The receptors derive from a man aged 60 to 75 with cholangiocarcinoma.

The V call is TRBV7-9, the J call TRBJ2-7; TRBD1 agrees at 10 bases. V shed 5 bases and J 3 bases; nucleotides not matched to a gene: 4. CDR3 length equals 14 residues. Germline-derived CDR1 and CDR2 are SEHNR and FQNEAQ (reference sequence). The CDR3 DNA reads TGTGCCAGCAGCCACCGGGACAGGGGCTACGAGCAGTACTTC. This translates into CASSHRDRGYEQYF.

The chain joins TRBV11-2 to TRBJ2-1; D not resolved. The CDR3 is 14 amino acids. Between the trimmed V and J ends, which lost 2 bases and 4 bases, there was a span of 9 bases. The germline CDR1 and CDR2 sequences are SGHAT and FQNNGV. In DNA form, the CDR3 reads TGTGCCAGCAGCTTAAGAGGAGTTTACAATGAGCAGTTCTTC. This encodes CASSLRGVYNEQFF.

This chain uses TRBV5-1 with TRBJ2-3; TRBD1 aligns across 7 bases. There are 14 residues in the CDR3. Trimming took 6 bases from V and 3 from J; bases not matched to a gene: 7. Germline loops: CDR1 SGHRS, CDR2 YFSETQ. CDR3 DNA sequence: TGCGCCAGCAACGAGGCAGGGGGAACAGATACGCAGTATTTT. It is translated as CASNEAGGTDTQYF. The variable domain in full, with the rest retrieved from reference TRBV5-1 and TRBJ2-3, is KAGVTQTPRYLIKTRGQQVTLSCSPISGHRSVSWYQQTPGQGLQFLFEYFSETQRNKGNFPGRFSGRQFSNSRSEMNVSTLELGDSALYLCASNEAGGTDTQYFGPGTRLTVL.

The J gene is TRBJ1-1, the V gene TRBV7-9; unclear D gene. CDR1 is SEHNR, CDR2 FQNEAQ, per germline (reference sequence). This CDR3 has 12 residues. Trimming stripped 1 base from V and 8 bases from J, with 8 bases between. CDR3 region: CASSLVTLEAFF. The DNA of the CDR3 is TGTGCCAGCAGCTTAGTTACTTTGGAAGCTTTCTTT.

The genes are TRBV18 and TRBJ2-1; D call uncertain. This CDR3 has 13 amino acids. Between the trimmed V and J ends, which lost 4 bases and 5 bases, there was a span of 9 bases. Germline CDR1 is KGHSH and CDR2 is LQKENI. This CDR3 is CASSLGSDNEQFF. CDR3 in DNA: TGTGCCAGCTCACTGGGGTCGGACAATGAGCAGTTCTTC.